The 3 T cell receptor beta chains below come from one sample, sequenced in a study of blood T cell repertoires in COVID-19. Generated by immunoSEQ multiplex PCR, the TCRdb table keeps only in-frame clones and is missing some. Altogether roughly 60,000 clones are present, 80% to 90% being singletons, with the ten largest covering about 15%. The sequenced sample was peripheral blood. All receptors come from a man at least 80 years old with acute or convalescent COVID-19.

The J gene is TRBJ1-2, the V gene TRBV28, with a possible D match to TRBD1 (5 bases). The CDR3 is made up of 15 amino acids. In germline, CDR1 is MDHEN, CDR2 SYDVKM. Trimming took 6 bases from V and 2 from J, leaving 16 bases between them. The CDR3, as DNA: TGTGCCAGCAGAAACCTTCTGGGGGGAAACTATGGCTACACCTTC. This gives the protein CASRNLLGGNYGYTF.

CDR3 loop: CASRLGTDYGYTF. The CDR3 DNA sequence: TGTGCCAGCAGACTCGGGACAGACTATGGCTACACCTTC. The V gene is TRBV6-5, the J gene TRBJ1-2; 7 bases are a match to TRBD1. The CDR3 is made up of 13 amino acids. The ends lost 6 bases at V and 3 bases at J; junction bases unmatched: 4. CDR1 and CDR2 (germline): MNHEY, SVGAGI.

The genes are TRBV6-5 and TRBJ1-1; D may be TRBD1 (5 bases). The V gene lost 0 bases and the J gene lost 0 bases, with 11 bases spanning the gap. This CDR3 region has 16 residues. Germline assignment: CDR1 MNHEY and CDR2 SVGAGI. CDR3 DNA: TGTGCCAGCAGTTACTCAGCGGGACGGATGAACACTGAAGCTTTCTTT. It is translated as CASSYSAGRMNTEAFF.